A single sample is the source of the 4 T cell receptor beta chains below, sequenced in a study of shared clonotypes between healthy human individuals. Data came from immunoSEQ multiplex PCR; TCRdb stores just in-frame clones and leaves some out. The data show 2 million to 2.5 million clones, more than 85% seen once. The sequencing input was naive CD4+ T cells from PBMCs. Subset described: CD45RA+ positively selected. Receptors originate from a man younger than 35 in good health. Some clones in this sample may be carry-over from other donors' samples.

The chain is built from TRBV4-3 and TRBJ1-5, with D possibly matching TRBD1 (6 bases). Trimming shortened V by 5 bases and J by 7 bases, and 12 bases separated the two germline ends. This CDR3 is built from 13 residues. Germline V gene data show CDR1 as LGHNA and CDR2 as YSLEER. CDR3 coding DNA: TGCGCCAGCAGCAGCCTACAGGGCCAGCCCCAGCATTTT. Translated, it gives CASSSLQGQPQHF.

As concerns this clone: This specimen includes other DNA sequences encoding the same CDR3. The CDR3 spells CASSPREIYGYTF. The DNA for the CDR3 is TGTGCCAGCTCACCCCGAGAGATCTATGGCTACACCTTC. The chain links TRBV18 to TRBJ1-2, with D uncertain. Between the trimmed V and J ends, which lost 3 bases and 4 bases, there was a span of 9 bases. The CDR3 consists of 13 residues. Germline V gives CDR1 KGHSH, CDR2 LQKENI.

The chain joins TRBV27 to TRBJ2-7; 7 bases map to TRBD2. Germline V lookup: CDR1 MNHEY, CDR2 SMNVEV (reference sequence). This CDR3 region has 14 residues. V lost 2 bases to trimming and J lost 5 bases; unmatched junction nucleotides: 6. CDR3 DNA sequence: TGTGCCAGCAGTTTAGCGGGAGATTCCCACGAGCAGTACTTC. As protein: CASSLAGDSHEQYF.

The chain combines TRBV7-2 with TRBJ1-6; the D is unclear. Trimming left V 6 bases short and J 7 bases short, with 16 bases between. The CDR3 extends over 15 amino acids. Germline assignment: CDR1 SGHTA and CDR2 FQGNSA. The CDR3 protein is CASSWPPVINSPLHF. The DNA for the CDR3 is TGTGCCAGCAGTTGGCCGCCGGTCATAAATTCACCCCTCCACTTT.